These 6 T cell receptor beta chains were sequenced from one sample in a study of T cell repertoires in cytomegalovirus infection. TCRdb re-analysed the reads in MiXCR, keeping a single row per CDR3 protein. Among nearly 650,000 distinct CDR3 sequences listed, roughly 26% were seen once. The specimen sequenced was CD8+ T cells from PBMCs. The receptors stem from a human donor in good health (CMV status not recorded). Some clones in this sample may be carry-over from other donors' samples.

This clonotype has ten or more counts. The chain is built from TRBV6-6 and TRBJ2-7; D tentatively fits TRBD1 or TRBD2 (6 bases each). The CDR3 covers 15 residues. Germline-derived CDR1 and CDR2 are MNHNY and SVGAGI (reference sequence). V lost 5 bases and J 1 base, leaving 15 bases between the germline ends. This CDR3 reads CASSPPGGASYEQYV. The CDR3 nucleotides read TGTGCCAGCAGTCCCCCCGGGGGCGCATCCTACGAGCAGTACGTC.

V is TRBV20-1 and J is TRBJ1-6, with D possibly matching TRBD1 (5 bases). V was cut by 0 bases and J by 0 bases, with 9 bases left in between. The CDR3 runs 16 residues. Germline CDR1 reads DFQATT; CDR2 reads SNEGSKA (reference sequence). CDR3 in amino acids: CSAREDTSSYNSPLHF. The CDR3 nucleotides read TGCAGTGCTAGAGAGGACACGAGCTCCTATAATTCACCCCTCCACTTT.

In this sample, this clonotype turned up a few times. The rearrangement joins TRBV6-2 or TRBV6-3 to TRBJ2-3; D might be TRBD1 (5 bases). V shed 0 bases and J shed 0 bases, with 10 bases lying between them. In germline, CDR1 is MNHEY, CDR2 SVGEGT. The CDR3 extends over 16 amino acids. CDR3 region: CASSYSTVGSTDTQYF. CDR3 DNA: TGTGCCAGCAGTTACTCGACAGTTGGGAGCACAGATACGCAGTATTTT.

This clonotype was detected a few times. The rearrangement uses TRBV25-1 and TRBJ2-7; perhaps TRBD1 as D (5 bases). This CDR3 is built from 13 residues. The V gene lost 3 bases and the J gene lost 5 bases, with 11 bases spanning the gap. The germline gives CDR1 MGHDK, CDR2 SYGVNS. The CDR3 region is CASSDRVLDEQYF. The DNA of the CDR3 is TGTGCCAGCAGTGACAGGGTCTTGGACGAGCAGTACTTC.

The chain couples TRBV19 to TRBJ2-6; D is possibly TRBD1 (5 bases). This CDR3 contains 18 residues. V lost 4 bases to trimming and J lost 1 base, with 17 bases between them. The germline CDR1 and CDR2 sequences are LNHDA and SQIVND (reference sequence). This CDR3 is CASSTPGRVSSGANVLTF. In DNA, the CDR3 is TGTGCCAGTAGTACCCCAGGCAGGGTCTCTTCTGGGGCCAACGTCCTGACTTTC. Filled out from reference TRBV19 and TRBJ2-6, the complete variable domain reads DGGITQSPKYLFRKEGQNVTLSCEQNLNHDAMYWYRQDPGQGLRLIYYSQIVNDFQKGDIAEGYSVSREKKESFPLTVTSAQKNPTAFYLCASSTPGRVSSGANVLTFGAGSRLTVL.

This clonotype was counted only a few times. CDR3 nucleotides: TGTGCCAGCAGCCCCTGGCGAGACCAAGAGACCCAGTACTTC. It encodes CASSPWRDQETQYF. The rearrangement links TRBV7-9 to TRBJ2-5; D remains unclear. Germline CDR1 reads SEHNR; CDR2 reads FQNEAQ (reference sequence). This CDR3 region has 14 residues. Trimming took 5 bases from V and 0 from J, leaving 10 bases between them.